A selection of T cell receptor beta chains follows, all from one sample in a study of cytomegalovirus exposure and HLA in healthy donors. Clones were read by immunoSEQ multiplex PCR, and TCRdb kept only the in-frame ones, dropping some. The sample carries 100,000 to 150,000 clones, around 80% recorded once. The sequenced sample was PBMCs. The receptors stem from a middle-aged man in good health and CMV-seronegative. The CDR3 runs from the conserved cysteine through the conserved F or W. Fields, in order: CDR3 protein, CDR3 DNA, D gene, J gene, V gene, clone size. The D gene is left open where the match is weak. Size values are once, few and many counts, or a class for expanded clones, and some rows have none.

CASSVMGGGGTDTQYF | TGTGCCAGCAGTGTTATGGGCGGGGGGGGCACAGATACGCAGTATTTT | TRBD2 | TRBJ2-3 | TRBV2 | once
CASGLTGNEQFF | TGTGCTAGTGGTTTGACAGGCAATGAGCAGTTCTTC | - | TRBJ2-1 | TRBV12-5 | -
CASSFGQGVSGYTF | TGTGCCAGCAGCTTTGGACAGGGGGTCTCTGGCTACACCTTC | TRBD1 | TRBJ1-2 | TRBV5-6 | -
CAWSVGLSGTDTQYF | TGTGCCTGGAGTGTGGGCCTATCTGGGACAGATACGCAGTATTTT | - | TRBJ2-3 | TRBV30 | -
CAITDGREETQYF | TGTGCCATCACCGATGGGAGGGAAGAGACCCAGTACTTC | TRBD2 | TRBJ2-5 | TRBV10-3 | -
CASSLISGAEAFF | TGTGCCAGCAGCTTAATATCAGGGGCAGAAGCTTTCTTT | - | TRBJ1-1 | TRBV7-6 | -
CASSSPTGYEQYF | TGTGCCAGCAGTTCCCCGACAGGCTACGAGCAGTACTTC | - | TRBJ2-7 | TRBV6-6 | -
CASSVTRVNTEAFF | TGTGCCAGTAGTGTGACCAGGGTGAACACTGAAGCTTTCTTT | - | TRBJ1-1 | TRBV19 | few
CASSQAGGRTGELFF | TGTGCCAGCAGCCAGGCAGGGGGGAGGACCGGGGAGCTGTTTTTT | - | TRBJ2-2 | TRBV4-2 | -
CASRQLDRSGEKLFF | TGTGCCAGCAGGCAGCTGGACAGGTCGGGAGAAAAACTGTTTTTT | TRBD1 | TRBJ1-4 | TRBV6-5 | -
CASSLGQYNEKLFF | TGTGCCAGCAGCCTGGGACAGTATAATGAAAAACTGTTTTTT | TRBD1 | TRBJ1-4 | TRBV7-9 | -
CASSPLGVGVTEAFF | TGTGCCAGCAGCCCCCTGGGAGTTGGGGTGACTGAAGCTTTCTTT | - | TRBJ1-1 | TRBV7-9 | once
CASSLGLEETQYF | TGTGCCAGCAGTTTGGGACTCGAAGAGACCCAGTACTTC | - | TRBJ2-5 | TRBV11-3 | -
CASSLDPGGENEQFF | TGCGCCAGCAGCTTGGACCCCGGGGGAGAAAATGAGCAGTTCTTC | - | TRBJ2-1 | TRBV5-1 | -
CASSPPTQGADEQYF | TGTGCCAGCAGTCCACCAACGCAGGGGGCGGACGAGCAGTACTTC | TRBD1 | TRBJ2-7 | TRBV6-6 | -
CASSPPSRQGNQPQHF | TGTGCCAGCTCACCGCCCAGCCGGCAGGGCAATCAGCCCCAGCATTTT | - | TRBJ1-5 | TRBV18 | -
CAISESTGRETQYF | TGTGCCATCAGTGAGTCGACAGGGAGAGAGACCCAGTACTTC | TRBD1 | TRBJ2-5 | TRBV10-3 | -
CASTSQERLAGSTDTQYF | TGTGCCAGTACCTCACAGGAGAGGCTAGCGGGCAGCACAGATACGCAGTATTTT | TRBD2 | TRBJ2-3 | TRBV19 | -
CASDWGQGRTYGYTF | TGTGCCAGCGATTGGGGGCAGGGGAGAACCTATGGCTACACCTTC | - | TRBJ1-2 | TRBV6-1 | -
CASSDLGGHRNNEQFF | TGTGCCAGCAGTGACCTGGGGGGGCATCGGAACAATGAGCAGTTCTTC | - | TRBJ2-1 | TRBV6-1 | -
CASSLFRSPLHF | TGTGCCAGCAGTTTATTCCGGTCACCCCTCCACTTT | - | TRBJ1-6 | TRBV28 | -
CASRPGLDRSPLF | TGTGCCAGCAGGCCTGGACTAGATCGATCCCCTCTCTTC | TRBD2 | TRBJ2-1 | TRBV27 | -
CASSQEAGADTGELFF | TGCGCCAGCAGCCAAGAAGCAGGGGCGGATACCGGGGAGCTGTTTTTT | - | TRBJ2-2 | TRBV4-1 | -
CASSAQGYEAFF | TGTGCCAGCAGTGCCCAGGGGTACGAAGCTTTCTTT | - | TRBJ1-1 | TRBV28 | -
CSVETGTGATRGGYTF | TGCAGCGTTGAGACTGGGACAGGGGCAACCCGAGGGGGCTACACCTTC | TRBD1 | TRBJ1-2 | TRBV29-1 | -
CASSTDRVVGGYTF | TGTGCCAGCTCAACAGACAGGGTGGTAGGTGGCTACACCTTC | TRBD1 | TRBJ1-2 | TRBV18 | -
CASKVGQNQSPLHF | TGTGCCAGCAAAGTGGGACAGAACCAGTCACCCCTCCACTTT | TRBD1 | TRBJ1-6 | TRBV2 | -
CASSPDRGSYNEQFF | TGTGCCAGCAGTCCAGACAGGGGTTCCTACAATGAGCAGTTCTTC | TRBD1 | TRBJ2-1 | TRBV2 | -
CASSLVTSGGGTDTQYF | TGCGCCAGCAGCTTGGTAACTAGCGGGGGAGGCACAGATACGCAGTATTTT | TRBD2 | TRBJ2-3 | TRBV5-1 | -
CASSLASTGGEEKLFF | TGTGCCAGCAGCCTAGCATCGACAGGGGGCGAGGAAAAACTGTTTTTT | TRBD1 | TRBJ1-4 | TRBV7-2 | few
CASSFRDSLYEQYF | TGTGCCAGCAGCTTCCGGGACAGTCTCTACGAGCAGTACTTC | TRBD1 | TRBJ2-7 | TRBV7-2 | few
CASSTGEWSEKLFF | TGTGCCAGTAGTACCGGCGAGTGGAGTGAAAAACTGTTTTTT | - | TRBJ1-4 | TRBV19 | -
CASSLGRGAVASYNEQFF | TGTGCCAGCAGCTTAGGGCGGGGGGCCGTAGCCTCCTACAATGAGCAGTTCTTC | TRBD2 | TRBJ2-1 | TRBV11-2 | -
CASSQDWGRGPEGYTF | TGCGCCAGCAGCCAAGATTGGGGCAGGGGGCCTGAGGGCTACACCTTC | TRBD1 | TRBJ1-2 | TRBV4-3 | -
CASSTSLHSSGANVLTF | TGCGCCAGCAGCACTTCCTTACACAGCTCTGGGGCCAACGTCCTGACTTTC | - | TRBJ2-6 | TRBV5-1 | -
CASRFSLNTGELFF | TGCGCCAGCAGATTCAGTTTAAACACCGGGGAGCTGTTTTTT | - | TRBJ2-2 | TRBV5-4 | -
CATTQGASSPLHF | TGTGCCACGACACAGGGGGCTTCTTCACCCCTCCACTTT | TRBD1 | TRBJ1-6 | TRBV25-1 | -
CASSYSRPGAGDTQYF | TGTGCCAGCAGTTACTCGAGGCCAGGGGCTGGAGATACGCAGTATTTT | - | TRBJ2-3 | TRBV6-6 | -
CASSYSGVEQYF | TGCGCCAGCAGCTACAGCGGGGTGGAGCAGTACTTC | TRBD2 | TRBJ2-7 | TRBV5-1 | -
CASRSGGRHEKLFF | TGTGCCAGCAGATCCGGGGGTAGACATGAAAAACTGTTTTTT | - | TRBJ1-4 | TRBV11-1 | few
CASSVVAGPTDTQYF | TGTGCCAGCAGCGTAGTGGCAGGGCCCACAGATACGCAGTATTTT | - | TRBJ2-3 | TRBV9 | -
CASSVTSESYEQYF | TGTGCCAGCAGCGTTACTAGCGAATCCTACGAGCAGTACTTC | TRBD2 | TRBJ2-7 | TRBV9 | -
CASSLVGTANYGYTF | TGTGCCAGCAGCTTGGTGGGCACAGCTAACTATGGCTACACCTTC | - | TRBJ1-2 | TRBV5-6 | -
CAIKLEGLSGNTIYF | TGTGCCATCAAGTTAGAGGGCCTCTCTGGAAACACCATATATTTT | - | TRBJ1-3 | TRBV10-3 | -
CASSEVWHGNQPQHF | TGTGCCAGCAGTGAAGTGTGGCATGGCAATCAGCCCCAGCATTTT | - | TRBJ1-5 | TRBV6-1 | -
CASSQDSLLDTIYF | TGCGCCAGCAGCCAAGATTCTTTATTAGACACCATATATTTT | - | TRBJ1-3 | TRBV4-1 | once